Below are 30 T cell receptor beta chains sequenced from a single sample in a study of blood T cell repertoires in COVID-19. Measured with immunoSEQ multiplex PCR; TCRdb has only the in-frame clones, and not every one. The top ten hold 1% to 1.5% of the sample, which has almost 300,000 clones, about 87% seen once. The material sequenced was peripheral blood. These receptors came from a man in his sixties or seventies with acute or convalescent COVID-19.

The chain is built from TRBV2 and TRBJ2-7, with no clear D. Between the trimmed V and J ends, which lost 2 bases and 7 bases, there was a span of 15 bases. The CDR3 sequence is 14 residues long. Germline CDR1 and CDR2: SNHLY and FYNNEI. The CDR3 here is CASSEYYAREEQYF. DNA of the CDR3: TGTGCCAGCAGTGAATACTACGCGCGTGAGGAGCAGTACTTC. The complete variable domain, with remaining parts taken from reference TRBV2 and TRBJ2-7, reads EPEVTQTPSHQVTQMGQEVILRCVPISNHLYFYWYRQILGQKVEFLVSFYNNEISEKSEIFDDQFSVERPDGSNFTLKIRSTKLEDSAMYFCASSEYYAREEQYFGPGTRLTVT.

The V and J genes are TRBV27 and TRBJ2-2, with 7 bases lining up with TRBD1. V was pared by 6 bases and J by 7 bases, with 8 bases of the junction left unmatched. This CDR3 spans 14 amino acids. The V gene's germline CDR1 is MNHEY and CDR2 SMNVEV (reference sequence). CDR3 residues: CASRRQGGGGELFF. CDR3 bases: TGTGCCAGCAGAAGACAGGGTGGGGGCGGGGAGCTGTTTTTT.

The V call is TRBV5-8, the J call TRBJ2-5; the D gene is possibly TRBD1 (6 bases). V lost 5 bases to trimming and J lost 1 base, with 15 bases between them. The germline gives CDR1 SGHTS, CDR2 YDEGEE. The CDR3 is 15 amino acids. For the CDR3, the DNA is TGTGCCAGCAGTTATACGGGACACTTCCAAGAGACCCAGTACTTC. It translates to CASSYTGHFQETQYF.

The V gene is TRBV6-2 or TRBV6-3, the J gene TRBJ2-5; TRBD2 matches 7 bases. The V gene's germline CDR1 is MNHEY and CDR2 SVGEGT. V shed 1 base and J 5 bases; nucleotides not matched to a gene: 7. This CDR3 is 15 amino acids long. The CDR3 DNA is TGTGCCAGCAGTTACTGGGCGGGAGTCCCCGAGACCCAGTACTTC. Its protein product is CASSYWAGVPETQYF.

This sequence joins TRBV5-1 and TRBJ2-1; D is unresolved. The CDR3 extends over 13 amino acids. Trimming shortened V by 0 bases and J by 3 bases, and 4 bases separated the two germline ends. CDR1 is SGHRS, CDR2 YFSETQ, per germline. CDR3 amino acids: CASSLGSYNEQFF. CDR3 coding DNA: TGCGCCAGCAGCTTGGGGAGCTACAATGAGCAGTTCTTC.

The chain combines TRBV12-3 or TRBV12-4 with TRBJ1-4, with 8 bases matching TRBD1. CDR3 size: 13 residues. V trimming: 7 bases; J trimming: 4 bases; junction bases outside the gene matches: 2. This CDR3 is CASKGQDNEKLFF. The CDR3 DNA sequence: TGTGCCAGCAAGGGACAGGATAATGAAAAACTGTTTTTT.

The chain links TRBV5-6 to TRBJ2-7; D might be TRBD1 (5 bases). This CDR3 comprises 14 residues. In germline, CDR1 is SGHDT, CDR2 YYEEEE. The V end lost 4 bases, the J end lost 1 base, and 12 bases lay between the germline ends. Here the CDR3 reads CASSPLGRSYEQYF. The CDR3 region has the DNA TGTGCCAGCAGCCCGTTGGGGCGTTCCTACGAGCAGTACTTC.

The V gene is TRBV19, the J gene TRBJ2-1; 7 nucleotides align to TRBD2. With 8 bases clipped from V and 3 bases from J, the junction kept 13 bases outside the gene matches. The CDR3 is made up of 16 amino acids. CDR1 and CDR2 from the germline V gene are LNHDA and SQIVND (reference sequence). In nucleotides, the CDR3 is TGTGCCAGTGCCACGAGGGGAGGGAGGGACTACAATGAGCAGTTCTTC. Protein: CASATRGGRDYNEQFF.

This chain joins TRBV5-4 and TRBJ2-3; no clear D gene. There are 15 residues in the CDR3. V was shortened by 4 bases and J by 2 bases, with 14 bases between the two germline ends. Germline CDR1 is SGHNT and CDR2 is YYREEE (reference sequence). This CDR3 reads CASSTDLISTDTQYF. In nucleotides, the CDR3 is TGTGCCAGCAGCACCGACTTAATCTCCACAGATACGCAGTATTTT.

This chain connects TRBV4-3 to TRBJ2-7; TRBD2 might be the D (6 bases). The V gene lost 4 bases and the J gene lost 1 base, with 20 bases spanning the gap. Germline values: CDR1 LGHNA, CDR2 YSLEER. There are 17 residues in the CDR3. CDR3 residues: CASSRGGATSGSYEQYF. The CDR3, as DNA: TGCGCCAGCAGCCGGGGCGGGGCCACCTCGGGGTCCTACGAGCAGTACTTC.

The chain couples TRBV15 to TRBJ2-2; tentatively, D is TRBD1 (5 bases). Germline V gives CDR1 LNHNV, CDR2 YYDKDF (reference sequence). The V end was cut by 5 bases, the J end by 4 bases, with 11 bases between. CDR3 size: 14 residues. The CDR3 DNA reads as TGTGCCACCAGCGCCAAAAGGGGCACCGGGGAGCTGTTTTTT. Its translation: CATSAKRGTGELFF.

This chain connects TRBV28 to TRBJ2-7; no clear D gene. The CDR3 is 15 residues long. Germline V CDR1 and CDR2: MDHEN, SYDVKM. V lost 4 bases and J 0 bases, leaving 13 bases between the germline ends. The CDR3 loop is CASSSTPFYSYEQYF. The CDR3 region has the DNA TGTGCCAGCAGTTCCACACCGTTTTACTCCTACGAGCAGTACTTC.

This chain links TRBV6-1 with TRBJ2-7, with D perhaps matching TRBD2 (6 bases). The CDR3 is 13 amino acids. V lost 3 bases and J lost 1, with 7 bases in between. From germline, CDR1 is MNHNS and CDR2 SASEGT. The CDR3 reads CASSDAGSYEQYF. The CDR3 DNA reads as TGTGCCAGCAGTGATGCGGGGTCCTACGAGCAGTACTTC.

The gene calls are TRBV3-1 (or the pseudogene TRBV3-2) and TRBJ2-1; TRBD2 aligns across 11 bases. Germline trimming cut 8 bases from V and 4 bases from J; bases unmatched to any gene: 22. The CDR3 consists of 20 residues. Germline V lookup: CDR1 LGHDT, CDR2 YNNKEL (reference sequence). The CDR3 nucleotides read TGTGCCAGCTTAGCTCGGTTTGGACTAGCGGGCTGGAGGGGGTACAATGAGCAGTTCTTC. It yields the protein CASLARFGLAGWRGYNEQFF.

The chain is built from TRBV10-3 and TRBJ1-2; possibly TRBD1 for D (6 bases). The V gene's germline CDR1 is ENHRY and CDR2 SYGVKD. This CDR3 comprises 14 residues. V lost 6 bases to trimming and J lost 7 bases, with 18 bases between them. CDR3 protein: CAISRDTKVGGYTF. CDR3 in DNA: TGTGCCATCAGCAGGGACACCAAAGTAGGTGGCTACACCTTC.

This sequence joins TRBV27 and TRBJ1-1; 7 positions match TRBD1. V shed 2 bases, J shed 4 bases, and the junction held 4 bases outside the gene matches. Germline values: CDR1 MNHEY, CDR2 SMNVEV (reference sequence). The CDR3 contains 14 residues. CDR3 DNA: TGTGCCAGCAGTTTAAACAGGGGTGGCACTGAAGCTTTCTTT. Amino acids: CASSLNRGGTEAFF.

CDR3 in DNA: TGTGCCAGCAGTTTACAGGGCAGGGCGGGAAATGAGCAGTTCTTC. It specifies CASSLQGRAGNEQFF. The chain links TRBV28 to TRBJ2-1; maybe TRBD2 (6 bases). Trimming shortened V by 2 bases and J by 7 bases, and 15 bases separated the two germline ends. CDR3 length equals 15 residues. The germline CDR1 and CDR2 sequences are MDHEN and SYDVKM.

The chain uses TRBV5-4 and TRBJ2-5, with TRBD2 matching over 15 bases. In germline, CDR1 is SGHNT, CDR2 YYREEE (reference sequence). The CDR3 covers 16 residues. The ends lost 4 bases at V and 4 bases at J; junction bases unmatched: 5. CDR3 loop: CASSLGTSGRLETQYF. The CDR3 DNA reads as TGTGCCAGCAGCCTGGGGACTAGCGGGAGGCTAGAGACCCAGTACTTC.

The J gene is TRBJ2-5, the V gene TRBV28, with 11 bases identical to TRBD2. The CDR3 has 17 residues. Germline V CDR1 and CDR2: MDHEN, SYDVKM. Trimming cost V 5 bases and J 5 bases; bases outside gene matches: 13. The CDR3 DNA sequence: TGTGCCAGCAGTCCCCTAGCGGGAGGCCCTAGTAGGGAGACCCAGTACTTC. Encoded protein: CASSPLAGGPSRETQYF.

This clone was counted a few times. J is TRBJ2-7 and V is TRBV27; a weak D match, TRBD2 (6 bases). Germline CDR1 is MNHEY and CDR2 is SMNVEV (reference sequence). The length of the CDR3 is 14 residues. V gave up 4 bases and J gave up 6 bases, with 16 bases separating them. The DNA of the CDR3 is TGTGCCAGCAGTTCCCTCGGCCTCGGGAGCGAGCAGTACTTC. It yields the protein CASSSLGLGSEQYF.

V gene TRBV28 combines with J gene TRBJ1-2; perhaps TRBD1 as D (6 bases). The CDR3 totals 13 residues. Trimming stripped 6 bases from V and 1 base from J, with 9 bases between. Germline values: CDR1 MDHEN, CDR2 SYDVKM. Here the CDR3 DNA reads TGTGCCAGCAGGGCGGACAGTAACTATGGCTACACCTTC. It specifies CASRADSNYGYTF.

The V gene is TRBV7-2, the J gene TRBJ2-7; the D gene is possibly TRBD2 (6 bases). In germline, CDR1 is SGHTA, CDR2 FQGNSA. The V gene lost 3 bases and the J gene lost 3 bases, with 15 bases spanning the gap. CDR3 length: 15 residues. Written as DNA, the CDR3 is TGTGCCAGCAGCTTGATGGGCGGGGAGAACTACGAGCAGTACTTC. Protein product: CASSLMGGENYEQYF.

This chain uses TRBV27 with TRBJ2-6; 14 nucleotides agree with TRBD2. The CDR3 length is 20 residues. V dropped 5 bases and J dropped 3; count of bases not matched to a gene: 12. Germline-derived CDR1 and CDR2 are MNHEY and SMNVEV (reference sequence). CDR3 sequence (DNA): TGTGCCAGCAGTCCGCAACTAGGACTAGCGGGAGGTCGTGGGGCCAACGTCCTGACTTTC. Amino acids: CASSPQLGLAGGRGANVLTF.

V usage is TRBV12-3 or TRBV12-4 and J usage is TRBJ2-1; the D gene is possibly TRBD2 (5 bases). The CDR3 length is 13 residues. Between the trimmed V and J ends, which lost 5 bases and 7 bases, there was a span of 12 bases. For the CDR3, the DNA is TGTGCCAGCAGTCCCACCGGGGTTAATGAGCAGTTCTTC. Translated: CASSPTGVNEQFF.

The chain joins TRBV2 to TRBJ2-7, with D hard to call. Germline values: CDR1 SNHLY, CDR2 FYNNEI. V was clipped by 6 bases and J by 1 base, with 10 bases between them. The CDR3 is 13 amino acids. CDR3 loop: CASREPGSYEQYF. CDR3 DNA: TGTGCCAGCAGAGAACCAGGATCCTACGAGCAGTACTTC.

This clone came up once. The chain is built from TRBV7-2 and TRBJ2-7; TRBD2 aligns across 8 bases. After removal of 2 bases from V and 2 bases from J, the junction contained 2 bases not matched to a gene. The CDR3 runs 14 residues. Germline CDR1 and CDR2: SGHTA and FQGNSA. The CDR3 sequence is CASSLFGGAYEQYF. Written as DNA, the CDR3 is TGTGCCAGCAGCTTATTCGGGGGGGCCTACGAGCAGTACTTC.

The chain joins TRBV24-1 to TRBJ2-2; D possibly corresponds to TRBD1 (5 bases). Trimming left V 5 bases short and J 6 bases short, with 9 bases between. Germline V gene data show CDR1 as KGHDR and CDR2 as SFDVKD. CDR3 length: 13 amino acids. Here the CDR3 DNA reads TGTGCCACCAGTGGAAGGGGCCCCGGGGAGCTGTTTTTT. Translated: CATSGRGPGELFF.

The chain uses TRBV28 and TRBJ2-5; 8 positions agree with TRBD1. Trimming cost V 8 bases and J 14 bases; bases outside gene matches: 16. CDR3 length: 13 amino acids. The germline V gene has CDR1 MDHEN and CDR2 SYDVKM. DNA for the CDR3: TGTGCCAGCCGATCCTCCGCTCGACAGGGGATTTACTTC. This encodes CASRSSARQGIYF. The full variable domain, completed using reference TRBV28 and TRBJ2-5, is DVKVTQSSRYLVKRTGEKVFLECVQDMDHENMFWYRQDPGLGLRLIYFSYDVKMKEKGDIPEGYSVSREKKERFSLILESASTNQTSMYLCASRSSARQGIYFGPGTRLLVL.

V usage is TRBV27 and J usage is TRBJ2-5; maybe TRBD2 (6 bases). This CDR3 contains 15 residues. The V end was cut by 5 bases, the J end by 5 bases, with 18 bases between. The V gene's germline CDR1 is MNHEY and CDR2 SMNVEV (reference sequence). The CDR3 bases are TGTGCCAGCAGTCCATCGGGGGTATCTTGGGAGACCCAGTACTTC. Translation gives CASSPSGVSWETQYF.

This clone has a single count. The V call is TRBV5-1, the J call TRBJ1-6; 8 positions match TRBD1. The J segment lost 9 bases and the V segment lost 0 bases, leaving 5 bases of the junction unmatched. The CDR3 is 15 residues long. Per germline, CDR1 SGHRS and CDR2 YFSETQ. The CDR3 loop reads CASSLEDRDSSPLHF. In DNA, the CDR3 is TGCGCCAGCAGCTTGGAGGACAGGGATTCTTCACCCCTCCACTTT.